A single sample is the source of the 30 T cell receptor beta chains below, sequenced in a study of blood T cells in healthy people across ages. Primed by a sample-barcoded 5' primer and a J-beta primer mix, a second PCR proceeded for 7 to 11 cycles. TCRdb processed the 5' RACE reads anew with MiXCR; each CDR3 protein has one entry. Of hundreds of thousands of distinct CDR3 sequences listed, approximately 53% are singletons. Sequencing was carried out using blood. The receptors derive from a middle-aged man in good health.

The J gene is TRBJ2-4, the V gene TRBV12-3 or TRBV12-4, with 7 bases matching TRBD1. The CDR3 length is 14 residues. The V segment lost 3 bases and the J segment 9 bases; nucleotides outside the gene matches: 8. In DNA form, the CDR3 reads TGTGCCAGCAGTTTCGGGACAGTTCGCTCCATTCAGTACTTC. Translating gives CASSFGTVRSIQYF.

This clonotype was detected a few times. The chain couples TRBV7-3 to TRBJ2-5, with TRBD2 matching over 8 bases. Germline CDR1 SGHTA, CDR2 FQGTGA. Trimming at V came to 0 bases and at J to 1 base, leaving 4 bases not matched to a gene. This CDR3 comprises 16 residues. The CDR3 protein is CASSLTGLAFQETQYF. In nucleotides, the CDR3 is TGTGCCAGCAGCTTAACAGGACTAGCCTTCCAAGAGACCCAGTACTTC. The full variable domain, with the rest looked up from reference TRBV7-3 and TRBJ2-5, is GAGVSQTPSNKVTEKGKYVELRCDPISGHTALYWYRQSLGQGPEFLIYFQGTGAADDSGLPNDRFFAVRPEGSVSTLKIQRTERGDSAVYLCASSLTGLAFQETQYFGPGTRLLVL.

This chain links TRBV3-1 with TRBJ1-6; 8 nucleotides agree with TRBD1. The germline V gene has CDR1 LGHDT and CDR2 YNNKEL (reference sequence). The CDR3 is 12 residues long. Trimming cost V 4 bases and J 17 bases; bases outside gene matches: 7. The CDR3 DNA is TGTGCCAGCAGCCTACAGGGGGGCGGCTTCCACTTT. Residues: CASSLQGGGFHF.

The rearrangement joins TRBV12-3 or TRBV12-4 to TRBJ2-5, with 8 bases identical to TRBD2. With V trimmed by 6 bases and J by 1 base, 4 bases remained unmatched. The CDR3 spans 14 residues. In DNA form, the CDR3 reads TGTGCCAGCAGGCGGGGGGCGAGCCAAGAGACCCAGTACTTC. Protein sequence: CASRRGASQETQYF.

The table lists this clonotype with a few counts. The chain has TRBV29-1 and TRBJ1-2; D ambiguous. Germline CDR1 reads SQVTM; CDR2 reads ANQGSEA. The CDR3 runs 12 residues. V dropped 5 bases and J dropped 4 bases, with 11 bases sitting between them. This CDR3 reads CSVPDWLYGYTF. The CDR3 DNA follows: TGCAGCGTTCCGGACTGGCTCTATGGCTACACCTTC.

This clonotype was observed once. The chain has TRBV7-2 and TRBJ2-7, with TRBD2 matching over 8 bases. From germline, CDR1 is SGHTA and CDR2 FQGNSA. V gave up 6 bases and J gave up 2 bases; unmatched junction bases: 9. The CDR3 runs to 15 residues. This CDR3 reads CASRLQAGEPYEQYF. The DNA for the CDR3 is TGTGCCAGCAGGTTGCAAGCGGGAGAGCCCTACGAGCAGTACTTC. The whole variable domain, filled in from reference TRBV7-2 and TRBJ2-7, reads GAGVSQSPSNKVTEKGKDVELRCDPISGHTALYWYRQSLGQGLEFLIYFQGNSAPDKSGLPSDRFSAERTGGSVSTLTIQRTQQEDSAVYLCASRLQAGEPYEQYFGPGTRLTVT.

V is TRBV3-1 and J is TRBJ2-7; tentatively, D is TRBD2 (6 bases). Trimming left V 3 bases short and J 6 bases short, with 9 bases between. Germline CDR1 LGHDT, CDR2 YNNKEL (reference sequence). The CDR3 length is 12 residues. Here the CDR3 DNA reads TGTGCCAGCAGCCATCCCGGGGGCGAGCAGTACTTC. Translation gives CASSHPGGEQYF.

The chain recombines TRBV11-3 with TRBJ2-2; 7 bases are shared with TRBD1. The CDR3 consists of 15 residues. The J segment lost 6 bases and the V segment lost 8 bases, leaving 12 bases of the junction unmatched. Germline V gives CDR1 SGHNT, CDR2 YENEEA. This CDR3 reads CASRRDRVGAGELFF. The CDR3 coding sequence is TGTGCCAGCCGACGTGACAGGGTGGGGGCCGGGGAGCTGTTTTTT.

The chain combines TRBV28 with TRBJ1-1; D may be TRBD1 (5 bases). The CDR3 consists of 17 residues. V dropped 4 bases and J dropped 4 bases, with 22 bases sitting between them. From germline, CDR1 is MDHEN and CDR2 SYDVKM. CDR3 nucleotides: TGTGCCAGCAGTTGGTCCCTACAGGAGGTGGGGAGCACTGAAGCTTTCTTT. It yields the protein CASSWSLQEVGSTEAFF.

This clonotype turned up a few times. This rearrangement joins TRBV10-3 to TRBJ2-7; D might be TRBD2 (5 bases). With the DNA end fitting TRBJ2-5 better, the J assignment may be wrong. Germline V gene data show CDR1 as ENHRY and CDR2 as SYGVKD. The CDR3 sequence is 13 residues long. In DNA, the CDR3 is TGTGCCATCAGCCGGGATAGCACGGAGACCCAGTACTTC. It specifies CAISRDSTETQYF.

A few counts support this clonotype. The chain recombines TRBV4-3 with TRBJ2-2; TRBD1 matches 9 bases. Trimming removed 3 bases from V and 7 bases from J; junction bases left unmatched: 15. The CDR3 runs 18 residues. Germline V CDR1 and CDR2: LGHNA, YSLEER. The DNA of the CDR3 is TGCGCCAGCAGCCAGAGGGGGCTCAACAGGGGGCGCGACGGGGAGCTGTTTTTT. This translates into CASSQRGLNRGRDGELFF.

This chain uses TRBV27 with TRBJ2-3; possible D gene TRBD2, 6 bases. CDR1 MNHEY and CDR2 SMNVEV come from the germline V gene (reference sequence). The V gene lost 4 bases and the J gene lost 2 bases, with 16 bases spanning the gap. This CDR3 spans 16 amino acids. The CDR3 DNA is TGTGCCAGCAGTTCATCTGCGACTAGAATCACAGATACGCAGTATTTT. Translating it yields CASSSSATRITDTQYF.

This chain links TRBV7-9 with TRBJ2-5; either TRBD1 or TRBD2 may fit D (7 bases each). Deletions cut 1 base from V and 3 bases from J, with 21 bases between. The CDR3 consists of 18 residues. Germline CDR1 and CDR2: SEHNR and FQNEAQ (reference sequence). CDR3: CASSLGAGGGTGEETQYF. CDR3 DNA: TGTGCCAGCAGCTTAGGGGCAGGGGGAGGGACCGGAGAAGAGACCCAGTACTTC.

This sequence joins TRBV20-1 and TRBJ2-3, with a tentative D call TRBD1 (5 bases). Germline lookup yields CDR1 DFQATT and CDR2 SNEGSKA (reference sequence). The CDR3 spans 13 residues. V was cut by 6 bases and J by 0 bases, with 10 bases left in between. For the CDR3, the DNA is TGCAGTGCCATACAGGATAGCACAGATACGCAGTATTTT. It encodes CSAIQDSTDTQYF.

The chain recombines TRBV20-1 with TRBJ1-5; D gene unclear. The length of the CDR3 is 15 residues. Germline CDR1 reads DFQATT; CDR2 reads SNEGSKA (reference sequence). The ends were cut back, 3 bases at V and 7 bases at J, with 19 bases in the middle. The CDR3 DNA sequence: TGCAGTGCTAGTATTTCGGGTTCGGCGAGGCAGCCCCAGCATTTT. This gives the protein CSASISGSARQPQHF.

This chain connects TRBV13 to TRBJ2-7, with D perhaps matching TRBD2 (5 bases). The CDR3 covers 16 residues. Trimming cost V 5 bases and J 1 base, with 18 bases left between them. In germline, CDR1 is PRHDT, CDR2 FYEKMQ (reference sequence). DNA of the CDR3: TGTGCCAGCAGCGGCCGGGATCCAAAGAGTTCCTACGAGCAGTACTTC. It encodes CASSGRDPKSSYEQYF.

The table lists this clonotype with many counts. The gene calls are TRBV27 and TRBJ1-5; D unclear. Germline V gene data show CDR1 as MNHEY and CDR2 as SMNVEV (reference sequence). With 7 bases removed from V and 1 base from J, the gap between germline ends came to 8 bases. The length of the CDR3 is 13 residues. The DNA of the CDR3 is TGTGCCAGCACCGCCGGGAGCAATCAGCCCCAGCATTTT. It specifies CASTAGSNQPQHF.

In its sample, this clonotype was seen once. The germline gene is not matched at one end of the junction; a read error may be the cause. The rearrangement uses TRBV6-5 and TRBJ2-6, with no clear D. The CDR3 contains 19 residues. The germline CDR1 and CDR2 sequences are MNHEY and SVGAGI. CDR3 loop: CASSYSILRSPSEANVLTF. CDR3 sequence (DNA): TGTGCCAGCAGTTACTCGATCTTACGAAGTCCTTCTGAGGCCAACGTCCTGACTTTC.

The chain recombines TRBV7-2 with TRBJ2-7; 9 positions agree with TRBD1. With the DNA end fitting TRBJ2-5 better, the J assignment may be wrong. Germline CDR1 and CDR2: SGHTA and FQGNSA. The CDR3 totals 16 residues. CDR3 bases: TGTGCCAGCAGCTCTAGGGGGGACAGGGTGGGAGAGACCCAGTACTTC. Encoded protein: CASSSRGDRVGETQYF.

This clonotype was picked up a small number of times. The V call is TRBV6-4, the J call TRBJ2-7; D not resolved. Deletions cut 4 bases from V and 0 bases from J, with 10 bases between. The CDR3 has 14 amino acids. Germline CDR1 reads MRHNA; CDR2 reads SNTAGT. The CDR3 protein is CASSVPVVSYEQYF. Written as DNA, the CDR3 is TGTGCCAGCAGTGTTCCGGTGGTCTCCTACGAGCAGTACTTC.

V and J are TRBV28 and TRBJ2-7; D may be TRBD1 (6 bases). The CDR3 is 21 amino acids. Trimming shortened V by 1 base and J by 2 bases, and 30 bases separated the two germline ends. Germline V CDR1 and CDR2: MDHEN, SYDVKM. The CDR3 region has the DNA TGTGCCAGCAGTTTATCTCCGAGCGCCGCCTATAACAGGGAACACACCTACGAGCAGTACTTC. This codes for CASSLSPSAAYNREHTYEQYF.

The J gene is TRBJ2-1, the V gene TRBV7-3, with TRBD1 matching 7 bases. Trimming removed 2 bases from V and 1 base from J; junction bases left unmatched: 2. Germline CDR1 SGHTA, CDR2 FQGTGA. This CDR3 comprises 15 residues. The CDR3 DNA is TGTGCCAGCAGCTTAGAACAGGGGTCCTACAATGAGCAGTTCTTC. Its translation is CASSLEQGSYNEQFF.

This sequence joins TRBV7-9 and TRBJ2-5; D is unresolved. Germline loops: CDR1 SEHNR, CDR2 FQNEAQ (reference sequence). The CDR3 has 15 amino acids. The germline V and J ends were trimmed by 5 bases and 3 bases, with 16 bases remaining between them. The CDR3 protein is CASSPPAVGEETQYF. CDR3 nucleotides: TGTGCCAGCAGCCCCCCCGCAGTGGGTGAAGAGACCCAGTACTTC.

V gene TRBV3-1 combines with J gene TRBJ2-7, with D maybe TRBD2 (5 bases). The J call is doubtful: the DNA matches TRBJ2-1 better. The CDR3 contains 16 residues. CDR1 and CDR2 (germline): LGHDT, YNNKEL (reference sequence). The DNA for the CDR3 is TGTGCCAGCAGCCAAAACATCCTAGCAAGGCCCAATGAGCAGTTCTTC. Its translation is CASSQNILARPNEQFF.

This clonotype has just a few counts. This chain connects TRBV20-1 to TRBJ2-1; 8 bases line up with TRBD2. The CDR3 runs 13 residues. Looked up from germline, CDR1 is DFQATT and CDR2 is SNEGSKA (reference sequence). V lost 6 bases, J lost 7 bases, and 8 bases stayed unmatched. The CDR3 DNA follows: TGCAGTGCCCCTCGCGGGAGGCGGAATGAGCAGTTCTTC. The encoded protein is CSAPRGRRNEQFF.

The gene calls are TRBV20-1 and TRBJ2-1; possibly TRBD1 or TRBD2 for D (5 bases each). The CDR3 consists of 13 residues. The V and J ends lost 3 bases and 3 bases respectively, with 9 bases between them. Germline lookup yields CDR1 DFQATT and CDR2 SNEGSKA (reference sequence). The CDR3, as DNA: TGCAGTGCTAGCTCGGGACGCTACAATGAGCAGTTCTTC. Protein: CSASSGRYNEQFF.

The CDR3 sequence is CASSLDRSEQFF. The DNA for the CDR3 is TGTGCCAGCAGCTTAGATAGGAGTGAGCAGTTCTTC. The chain carries TRBV7-2 and TRBJ2-1, with no clear D. The CDR3 consists of 12 residues. Trimming cost V 1 base and J 9 bases, with 7 bases left between them. CDR1 is SGHTA, CDR2 FQGNSA, per germline.

This clonotype was observed a handful of times. J is TRBJ1-2 and V is TRBV5-8; D is unclear. The CDR3 length is 12 residues. V was cut by 0 bases and J by 8 bases, with 8 bases left in between. The V gene's germline CDR1 is SGHTS and CDR2 YDEGEE. In DNA, the CDR3 is TGTGCCAGCAGCTTGGCCATGAGGGGCTACACCTTC. Its translation is CASSLAMRGYTF.

V and J are TRBV2 and TRBJ2-3; 8 positions agree with TRBD1. Germline V gives CDR1 SNHLY, CDR2 FYNNEI. The CDR3 has 15 amino acids. The trim removed 8 bases at V and 5 bases at J, leaving 12 bases unmatched. The CDR3 reads CASAREGQGEDTQYF. DNA of the CDR3: TGTGCCAGCGCTAGGGAAGGACAGGGTGAAGATACGCAGTATTTT.

This rearrangement joins TRBV11-2 to TRBJ2-1; TRBD2 aligns across 9 bases. The V gene end was trimmed by 8 bases and the J gene end by 13 bases; junction bases not matched to a gene: 15. The V gene's germline CDR1 is SGHAT and CDR2 FQNNGV. This CDR3 is 14 amino acids long. CDR3 in DNA: TGTGCCAGCGGTGGGGCGGGGGGGTCGTCGACCCAGTTCTTC. The encoded protein is CASGGAGGSSTQFF.